A single sample is the source of the 18 T cell receptor beta chains below, sequenced in a study of shared clonotypes between healthy human individuals. TCRdb's copy holds only in-frame clones and misses some; the assay was immunoSEQ multiplex PCR. Of around 750,000 clones in the sample, about 74% were seen once. The sample consisted of memory CD4+ T cells sorted from blood. The subset was: CD45RA-negative fraction. These receptors were obtained from a woman aged 25 to 45 in good health.

Only a few counts were recorded for this clone. The V call is TRBV19, the J call TRBJ2-1; 11 bases match TRBD2. CDR3 length: 16 residues. CDR1 and CDR2 from the germline V gene are LNHDA and SQIVND (reference sequence). V shed 3 bases and J 7 bases; nucleotides not matched to a gene: 8. The CDR3 nucleotides read TGTGCCAGTAGTATTGTCGGGACTAGCGGAGAAAATGAGCAGTTCTTC. Residues: CASSIVGTSGENEQFF.

In this sample, this clone turned up a few times. This rearrangement joins TRBV11-3 to TRBJ2-2, with D maybe TRBD1 (5 bases). The CDR3 contains 15 residues. CDR1 is SGHNT, CDR2 YENEEA, per germline. V lost 4 bases and J 1 base, leaving 10 bases between the germline ends. For the CDR3, the DNA is TGTGCCAGCAGCTGGGGCGGAGAGAACACCGGGGAGCTGTTTTTT. Its protein product is CASSWGGENTGELFF.

The chain couples TRBV28 to TRBJ2-3, with a weak D call TRBD1 (6 bases). This CDR3 comprises 17 residues. Trimming cost V 5 bases and J 0 bases, with 18 bases left between them. Germline V CDR1 and CDR2: MDHEN, SYDVKM. The CDR3 region is CASSLQLRGSSTDTQYF. CDR3 in DNA: TGTGCCAGCAGTCTCCAGCTCAGGGGATCTAGCACAGATACGCAGTATTTT.

The chain combines TRBV30 with TRBJ2-3; D gene uncertain. The V end was cut by 4 bases, the J end by 0 bases, with 11 bases between. This CDR3 has 14 amino acids. Germline CDR1 is GTSNPN and CDR2 is SVGIG (reference sequence). The CDR3 bases are TGTGCCTGGACCCTACTACTCAGCACAGATACGCAGTATTTT. Its protein is CAWTLLLSTDTQYF.

The chain links TRBV20-1 to TRBJ1-2; D uncertain. The CDR3 has 10 amino acids. Germline V gene lookup returns CDR1 DFQATT and CDR2 SNEGSKA (reference sequence). Trimming removed 0 bases at V and 4 bases at J, with 0 bases between. CDR3 nucleotide sequence: TGCAGTGCTAGAGACTATGGCTACACCTTC. As protein: CSARDYGYTF.

The rearrangement uses TRBV5-1 and TRBJ1-1, with TRBD1 matching 8 bases. This CDR3 is 14 amino acids long. V shed 4 bases, J shed 1 base, and the junction held 3 bases outside the gene matches. CDR1 is SGHRS, CDR2 YFSETQ, per germline. CDR3: CASSQGAENTEAFF. CDR3 coding DNA: TGCGCCAGCAGCCAGGGGGCGGAGAACACTGAAGCTTTCTTT.

This clone was seen only a few times. The CDR3 loop reads CASSLNYASTDTQYF. The CDR3 bases are TGTGCCAGCAGCTTGAACTACGCAAGCACAGATACGCAGTATTTT. The V call is TRBV5-4, the J call TRBJ2-3; unclear D gene. Looked up from germline, CDR1 is SGHNT and CDR2 is YYREEE (reference sequence). There are 15 residues in the CDR3. V was cut by 1 base and J by 0 bases, with 9 bases left in between.

The V and J genes are TRBV5-4 and TRBJ2-1; 7 nucleotides line up with TRBD2. V was pared by 1 base and J by 4 bases, with 5 bases of the junction left unmatched. The CDR3 is 15 amino acids. Germline V gene lookup returns CDR1 SGHNT and CDR2 YYREEE (reference sequence). CDR3 loop: CASSLSLADYNEQFF. The CDR3 DNA reads as TGTGCCAGCAGCTTGTCGCTAGCGGATTACAATGAGCAGTTCTTC.

The V call is TRBV11-2, the J call TRBJ2-7; 7 bases align to TRBD2. The CDR3 covers 14 residues. The V gene end was trimmed by 0 bases and the J gene end by 1 base; junction bases not matched to a gene: 0. CDR1 is SGHAT and CDR2 is FQNNGV in the germline V gene. CDR3 DNA sequence: TGTGCCAGCAGCTTAGAGCGGGGGTCCTACGAGCAGTACTTC. As protein: CASSLERGSYEQYF.

The V and J genes are TRBV10-1 and TRBJ1-5; no clear D gene. The V and J ends lost 4 bases and 1 base respectively, with 11 bases between them. Germline-derived CDR1 and CDR2 are WNHNN and SYGVQD (reference sequence). The CDR3 runs 15 residues. CDR3 loop: CASSGRLDSNQPQHF. CDR3 coding DNA: TGCGCCAGCAGTGGTAGACTTGACAGCAATCAGCCCCAGCATTTT.

This clone came up many times. CDR3 sequence (DNA): TGTGCCAGCAGCTCGGCTACGTGGACTGAAGCTTTCTTT. Translating it yields CASSSATWTEAFF. The V and J genes are TRBV7-2 and TRBJ1-1; no clear D gene. Trimming pared 4 bases from V and 5 bases from J, leaving 11 bases between. Per the germline V gene, CDR1 is SGHTA and CDR2 is FQGNSA. The CDR3 has 13 residues.

A single count supports this clone. This sequence joins TRBV28 and TRBJ1-2, with 8 bases lining up with TRBD1. CDR1 MDHEN and CDR2 SYDVKM come from the germline V gene. V shed 2 bases, J shed 0 bases, and the junction held 5 bases outside the gene matches. This CDR3 region has 16 residues. Here the CDR3 reads CASSLTGTGTNYGYTF. The CDR3 DNA reads TGTGCCAGCAGTTTAACGGGGACAGGAACTAACTATGGCTACACCTTC.

This clone appeared a few times. V is TRBV18 and J is TRBJ2-2; TRBD2 aligns across 11 bases. V was pared by 3 bases and J by 1 base, with 1 base of the junction left unmatched. Per the germline V gene, CDR1 is KGHSH and CDR2 is LQKENI. The CDR3 has 16 residues. The CDR3 spells CASSPGLAENTGELFF. For the CDR3, the DNA is TGTGCCAGCTCACCGGGACTAGCGGAGAACACCGGGGAGCTGTTTTTT.

J is TRBJ2-1 and V is TRBV7-9; D could derive from TRBD1 or TRBD2 (7 bases each). The ends were cut back, 6 bases at V and 1 base at J, with 13 bases in the middle. This CDR3 is built from 15 residues. Germline loops: CDR1 SEHNR, CDR2 FQNEAQ (reference sequence). CDR3 residues: CASRSQGGSYNEQFF. The CDR3 DNA reads as TGTGCCAGCAGATCGCAGGGGGGGTCCTACAATGAGCAGTTCTTC.

The CDR3 protein is CASISPDTQYF. The CDR3 coding sequence is TGTGCCAGCATTTCTCCAGATACGCAGTATTTT. This sequence joins TRBV28 and TRBJ2-3; D not certain. Trimming stripped 7 bases from V and 4 bases from J, with 6 bases between. Germline CDR1 MDHEN, CDR2 SYDVKM. The CDR3 length is 11 residues. The full variable domain, its missing parts supplied by reference TRBV28 and TRBJ2-3, is DVKVTQSSRYLVKRTGEKVFLECVQDMDHENMFWYRQDPGLGLRLIYFSYDVKMKEKGDIPEGYSVSREKKERFSLILESASTNQTSMYLCASISPDTQYFGPGTRLTVL.

The genes are TRBV5-1 and TRBJ2-1; tentatively, D is TRBD1 or TRBD2 (6 bases each). Germline CDR1 is SGHRS and CDR2 is YFSETQ. The CDR3 totals 14 residues. The V gene lost 6 bases and the J gene lost 5 bases, with 15 bases spanning the gap. CDR3 sequence: CASNRGGSDNEQFF. CDR3 bases: TGCGCCAGCAACAGAGGGGGGTCCGACAATGAGCAGTTCTTC.

The rearrangement uses TRBV28 and TRBJ1-2; D not resolved. CDR3 length: 13 residues. Germline values: CDR1 MDHEN, CDR2 SYDVKM. V lost 7 bases and J 8 bases, leaving 17 bases between the germline ends. The CDR3 DNA follows: TGTGCCAGCACCCCTAGGCACTCGGGCGGCTACACCTTC. It codes for CASTPRHSGGYTF.

This clone was counted a few times. The rearrangement links TRBV7-7 to TRBJ2-1, with 9 bases lining up with TRBD1. The J segment lost 12 bases and the V segment lost 5 bases, leaving 5 bases of the junction unmatched. This CDR3 has 12 residues. Germline CDR1 and CDR2: SSHAT and FNYEAQ (reference sequence). As DNA, the CDR3 is TGTGCCAGCAGCGGGGACAGGGTTGTGCAGTTCTTC. Its protein is CASSGDRVVQFF.